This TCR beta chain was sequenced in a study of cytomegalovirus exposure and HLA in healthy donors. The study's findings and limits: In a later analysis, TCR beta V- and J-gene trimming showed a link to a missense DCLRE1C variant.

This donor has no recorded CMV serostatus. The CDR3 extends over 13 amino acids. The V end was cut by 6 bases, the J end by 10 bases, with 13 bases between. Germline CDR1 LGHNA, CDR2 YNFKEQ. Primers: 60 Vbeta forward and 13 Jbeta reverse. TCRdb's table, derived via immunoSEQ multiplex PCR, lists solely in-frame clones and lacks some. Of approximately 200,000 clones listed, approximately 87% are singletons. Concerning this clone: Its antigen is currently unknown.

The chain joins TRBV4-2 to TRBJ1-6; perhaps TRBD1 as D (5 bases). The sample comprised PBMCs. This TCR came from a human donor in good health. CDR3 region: CASSPDKGSPLHF. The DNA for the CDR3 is TGTGCCAGCAGTCCTGACAAGGGGTCACCCCTCCACTTT.